Each of the 21 T cell receptor beta chains below was sequenced from the same sample in a study of human T cells and chemical hapten exposure. TCRdb redid the calling of the RACE reads with MiXCR, one entry per CDR3 protein. The repertoire has some 180,000 distinct CDR3 sequences, about 22% of them found once; the top ten carry about 2.5%. This sample's time point: patch test 3, about 24 weeks after DPC sensitization. Treatment reported: therapeutic diphenylcyclopropenone sensitization with weekly scalp DPC. The specimen comprised whole blood, sampled in connection with sensitization to the hapten diphenylcyclopropenone (DPC). These receptors originate from a woman in her thirties or forties with alopecia areata. Some clones in this sample may be carry-over from other donors' samples.

V is TRBV12-3 or TRBV12-4 and J is TRBJ2-1, with 8 bases aligning to TRBD1. V lost 4 bases, J lost 7 bases, and 3 bases stayed unmatched. This CDR3 comprises 13 residues. CDR3 protein: CASSSRTGNEQFF. The CDR3 nucleotides are TGTGCCAGCAGTTCACGGACAGGGAATGAGCAGTTCTTC.

CDR3 sequence (DNA): TGTGCCAGCAGTTTTTCCCAGAATCAGCCCCAGCATTTT. Translated: CASSFSQNQPQHF. The rearrangement joins TRBV12-3 or TRBV12-4 to TRBJ1-5; no clear D gene. V was cut by 3 bases and J by 4 bases, with 7 bases left in between. The CDR3 covers 13 residues.

The V and J genes are TRBV6-6 and TRBJ1-1; D call uncertain. CDR3 size: 13 residues. V dropped 4 bases and J dropped 3 bases, with 9 bases sitting between them. Germline V CDR1 and CDR2: MNHNY, SVGAGI (reference sequence). CDR3 loop: CASSWRQDTEAFF. In nucleotides, the CDR3 is TGTGCCAGCAGTTGGAGGCAGGACACTGAAGCTTTCTTT.

V usage is TRBV7-2 and J usage is TRBJ2-1, with 7 positions matching TRBD2. This CDR3 comprises 13 residues. The ends lost 8 bases at V and 0 bases at J; junction bases unmatched: 1. Germline V gene lookup returns CDR1 SGHTA and CDR2 FQGNSA. This CDR3 reads CASERGSYNEQFF. CDR3 in DNA: TGTGCCAGCGAGCGGGGCTCCTACAATGAGCAGTTCTTC. Based on the CDR3 plus reference TRBV7-2 and TRBJ2-1, the full variable domain is GAGVSQSPSNKVTEKGKDVELRCDPISGHTALYWYRQSLGQGLEFLIYFQGNSAPDKSGLPSDRFSAERTGGSVSTLTIQRTQQEDSAVYLCASERGSYNEQFFGPGTRLTVL.

V and J are TRBV9 and TRBJ2-1, with TRBD2 matching over 13 bases. This CDR3 contains 18 residues. The ends lost 0 bases at V and 6 bases at J; junction bases unmatched: 9. Germline CDR1 reads SGDLS; CDR2 reads YYNGEE. For the CDR3, the DNA is TGTGCCAGCAGCGTAGCCCCCTCACTAGCGGGAGGGGCCAATGAGCAGTTCTTC. Residues: CASSVAPSLAGGANEQFF.

The genes are TRBV15 and TRBJ2-5; D unresolved. V was pared by 4 bases and J by 1 base, with 4 bases between. The CDR3 sequence is 12 residues long. CDR1 LNHNV and CDR2 YYDKDF come from the germline V gene (reference sequence). The CDR3 reads CATSIFQETQYF. The CDR3 nucleotides read TGTGCCACCAGCATCTTCCAAGAGACCCAGTACTTC.

In its sample, this clonotype was seen a few times. This sequence joins TRBV7-2 and TRBJ2-3; 7 bases align to TRBD1. V trimming: 0 bases; J trimming: 0 bases; junction bases outside the gene matches: 9. Germline V gene sequence: CDR1 SGHTA, CDR2 FQGNSA. This CDR3 contains 18 residues. For the CDR3, the DNA is TGTGCCAGCAGCTTAGCCGGGGCAGGGGGATTGAGCACAGATACGCAGTATTTT. Its protein is CASSLAGAGGLSTDTQYF. Full variable domain (missing parts from reference TRBV7-2 and TRBJ2-3): GAGVSQSPSNKVTEKGKDVELRCDPISGHTALYWYRQSLGQGLEFLIYFQGNSAPDKSGLPSDRFSAERTGGSVSTLTIQRTQQEDSAVYLCASSLAGAGGLSTDTQYFGPGTRLTVL.

CDR3 sequence: CSVEFRVSYNEQFF. CDR3 DNA: TGCAGCGTTGAATTTCGAGTATCCTACAATGAGCAGTTCTTC. The V gene is TRBV29-1, the J gene TRBJ2-1; no clear D gene. The length of the CDR3 is 14 residues. V was trimmed by 2 bases and J by 1 base, leaving 9 bases between them. CDR1 is SQVTM, CDR2 ANQGSEA, per germline.

The sample holds one count of this clonotype. V is TRBV7-8 and J is TRBJ2-7, with D possibly matching TRBD2 (6 bases). The CDR3 totals 16 residues. The germline CDR1 and CDR2 sequences are SGHVS and FQNEAQ. The V and J ends lost 4 bases and 1 base respectively, with 17 bases between them. The DNA of the CDR3 is TGTGCCAGCAGCTCGGGAGCGGTGTCAGGGTCCTACGAGCAGTACTTC. Residues: CASSSGAVSGSYEQYF.

The chain couples TRBV11-2 to TRBJ2-2; the match to TRBD2 covers 14 bases. CDR1 is SGHAT, CDR2 FQNNGV, per germline. The CDR3 spans 20 residues. With V trimmed by 5 bases and J by 7 bases, 18 bases remained unmatched. The CDR3 protein is CASSRQRSGTSGSEVGELFF. The CDR3 DNA reads TGTGCCAGCAGCCGACAGAGATCCGGGACTAGCGGGAGTGAGGTCGGGGAGCTGTTTTTT.

This clonotype was detected only a few times. The chain combines TRBV20-1 with TRBJ1-2; perhaps TRBD1 as D (5 bases). CDR3 length equals 13 residues. Trimming took 4 bases from V and 6 from J, leaving 15 bases between them. The germline V gene encodes CDR1 DFQATT and CDR2 SNEGSKA (reference sequence). CDR3 nucleotide sequence: TGCAGTGCTAACGTCGGGGGAAAGGATGGCTACACCTTC. Protein product: CSANVGGKDGYTF.

The table lists this clonotype with a few counts. The V and J genes are TRBV9 and TRBJ2-5; weak D call: TRBD1 (6 bases). Between the trimmed V and J ends, which lost 4 bases and 1 base, there was a span of 17 bases. CDR3 size: 16 residues. Germline loops: CDR1 SGDLS, CDR2 YYNGEE. The CDR3: CASSLREGQIQETQYF. Here the CDR3 DNA reads TGTGCCAGCAGCCTCAGGGAAGGACAGATCCAAGAGACCCAGTACTTC.

This clonotype was seen a few times. The rearrangement links TRBV29-1 to TRBJ2-3, with D possibly being TRBD2 (5 bases). The V end lost 4 bases, the J end lost 4 bases, and 15 bases lay between the germline ends. Germline V gene sequence: CDR1 SQVTM, CDR2 ANQGSEA. The CDR3 covers 14 residues. In DNA, the CDR3 is TGCAGCGTTGCGAGAGGCGGGTCAGCAGATACGCAGTATTTT. Its protein product is CSVARGGSADTQYF.

This clonotype was seen a few times. The CDR3 region is CSAIRGTDTQYF. The CDR3 region has the DNA TGCAGTGCCATCAGGGGCACAGATACGCAGTATTTT. This sequence joins TRBV20-1 and TRBJ2-3; perhaps TRBD1 as D (5 bases). V was shortened by 6 bases and J by 1 base, with 8 bases between the two germline ends. This CDR3 spans 12 amino acids. The germline CDR1 and CDR2 sequences are DFQATT and SNEGSKA (reference sequence).

This clonotype has ten or more counts. This chain links TRBV20-1 with TRBJ2-7; TRBD1 matches at 7 bases. The germline gives CDR1 DFQATT, CDR2 SNEGSKA (reference sequence). The J segment lost 4 bases and the V segment lost 6 bases, leaving 9 bases of the junction unmatched. CDR3 length equals 13 residues. The CDR3 DNA follows: TGCAGTGCCCTCACCCAACAGGGGTACGAGCAGTACTTC. As protein: CSALTQQGYEQYF.

The rearrangement links TRBV24-1 to TRBJ2-7; 9 bases are a match to TRBD2. The CDR3 contains 15 residues. The ends lost 5 bases at V and 1 base at J; junction bases unmatched: 5. Germline values: CDR1 KGHDR, CDR2 SFDVKD. DNA for the CDR3: TGTGCCACCAGTGCCGGGACTAGCCGATCCTACGAGCAGTACTTC. Amino acid sequence: CATSAGTSRSYEQYF.

The V gene is TRBV5-1, the J gene TRBJ1-3; D gene unclear. The CDR3 spans 14 residues. Deletions cut 0 bases from V and 4 bases from J, with 8 bases between. Germline assignment: CDR1 SGHRS and CDR2 YFSETQ. The CDR3 reads CASSLEGGGNTIYF. In DNA form, the CDR3 reads TGCGCCAGCAGCTTGGAAGGTGGCGGAAACACCATATATTTT.

CDR3 region: CARHRGDSNQPQHF. CDR3 DNA sequence: TGTGCCAGACACAGGGGAGATAGCAATCAGCCCCAGCATTTT. This sequence joins TRBV6-2 or TRBV6-3 and TRBJ1-5; 7 positions agree with TRBD1. The junction had 5 bases not matched to a gene; V was cut back by 9 bases and J by 0 bases. The germline CDR1 and CDR2 sequences are MNHEY and SVGEGT. This CDR3 is 14 amino acids long.

The chain combines TRBV20-1 with TRBJ1-4; 7 bases agree with TRBD1. V gave up 5 bases and J gave up 7 bases; unmatched junction bases: 7. This CDR3 has 13 residues. Germline CDR1 DFQATT, CDR2 SNEGSKA (reference sequence). The CDR3 region is CSAGSRDSEKLFF. For the CDR3, the DNA is TGCAGTGCTGGATCCCGGGACAGTGAAAAACTGTTTTTT.

This clonotype showed up just a few times. The chain carries TRBV6-2 or TRBV6-3 and TRBJ2-3; TRBD1 matches 7 bases. This CDR3 region has 14 residues. Germline V gene lookup returns CDR1 MNHEY and CDR2 SVGEGT. Trimming took 7 bases from V and 0 from J; bases not matched to a gene: 4. The chain's CDR3 is CASNSQGSTDTQYF. CDR3 nucleotide sequence: TGTGCCAGCAACTCACAGGGGAGCACAGATACGCAGTATTTT.

The rearrangement links TRBV28 to TRBJ2-3; 9 nucleotides match TRBD1. The CDR3 has 13 residues. CDR1 is MDHEN and CDR2 is SYDVKM in the germline V gene. V lost 6 bases to trimming and J lost 4 bases; unmatched junction nucleotides: 2. This chain's CDR3 is CASRTGGADTQYF. The DNA of the CDR3 is TGTGCCAGCAGGACAGGGGGAGCAGATACGCAGTATTTT.